This T cell receptor (beta chain) emerged from a study of shared clonotypes between healthy human individuals. Sequencing was performed with immunoSEQ multiplex PCR; in TCRdb, only in-frame clones are kept and a portion is missing. The repertoire holds more than 2,000,000 clones, 90% to 95% seen once, with about 0.13% in the top ten. V lost 5 bases and J lost 6, with 14 bases in between. The CDR3 has 14 residues. Germline CDR1 is WNHNN and CDR2 is SYGVQD (reference sequence). The source material was naive CD4+ T cells sorted from blood. The subset here: CD45RA+ positively selected. This rearrangement joins TRBV10-1 to TRBJ2-4; D gene unclear. The receptor comes from a man between 18 and 29 years old in good health. CDR3 region: CASSPTWAANIQYF. CDR3 bases: TGCGCCAGCAGTCCGACTTGGGCAGCAAACATTCAGTACTTC.